The clone carrying this T cell receptor beta chain was detected ten times or more. Its matching antigen is unknown. The record originates from a study of T cells in Graves' hyperthyroidism and ophthalmopathy. Whole-study findings and limits: Most expanded thyroid clonotypes above 0.001 recurred in blood.

Amplification of TCR beta CDR3 regions used RNA as the template. The HTBI primer set was used in a first-round RT-PCR of the TCR CDR3. TCRdb redid the calling of the multiplex PCR reads with MiXCR, one entry per CDR3 protein. The sample comprises around 350,000 distinct CDR3 sequences, 20% to 25% of which are singletons, and 73% rests with the top ten. Germline-derived CDR1 and CDR2 are MNHNS and SASEGT. Trimming cost V 5 bases and J 4 bases, with 9 bases left between them. The CDR3 is made up of 13 amino acids. This TCR was recovered from a man aged 50-59 years with Graves' hyperthyroidism. This chain joins TRBV6-1 and TRBJ1-5; tentatively, D is TRBD1 (5 bases). Sequenced: blood. CDR3 residues: CASSWGGNQPQHF. CDR3 nucleotides: TGTGCCAGCAGTTGGGGGGGGAATCAGCCCCAGCATTTT.